Below, one T cell receptor (beta chain) is given with its context. The data were produced by immunoSEQ multiplex PCR, yet TCRdb's version contains in-frame clones alone and is incomplete. Found here are 1,500,000 or so clones, around 95% of them singletons; the top ten hold 1% to 1.5%. These data belong to a study of shared clonotypes between healthy human individuals. The sequenced material came from naive CD4+ T cells sorted from blood. Subset meaning: CD45RA+ positively selected. The receptor was derived from a man aged 25 to 40 in good health.

For the CDR3, the DNA is TGTGCCAGCAGTTCAATAGGGGTTCTCGAAAAACTGTTTTTT. It yields the protein CASSSIGVLEKLFF. J is TRBJ1-4 and V is TRBV28; a weak D match, TRBD1 (5 bases). The CDR3 contains 14 residues. Germline values: CDR1 MDHEN, CDR2 SYDVKM. Trimming removed 4 bases from V and 8 bases from J, with 14 bases in between.